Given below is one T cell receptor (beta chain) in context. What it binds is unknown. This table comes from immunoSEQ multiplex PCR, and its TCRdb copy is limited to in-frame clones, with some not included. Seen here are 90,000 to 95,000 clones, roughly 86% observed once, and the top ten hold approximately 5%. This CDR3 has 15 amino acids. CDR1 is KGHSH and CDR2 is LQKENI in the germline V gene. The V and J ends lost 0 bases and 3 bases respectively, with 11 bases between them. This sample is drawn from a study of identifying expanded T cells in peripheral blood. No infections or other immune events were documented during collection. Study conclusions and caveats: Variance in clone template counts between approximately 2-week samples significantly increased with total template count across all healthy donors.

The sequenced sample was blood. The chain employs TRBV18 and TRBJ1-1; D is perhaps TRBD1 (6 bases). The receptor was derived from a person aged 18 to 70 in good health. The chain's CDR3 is CASSPPQGLYTEAFF. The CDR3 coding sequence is TGTGCCAGCTCACCACCGCAGGGGCTGTACACTGAAGCTTTCTTT. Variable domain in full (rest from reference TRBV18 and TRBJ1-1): NAGVMQNPRHLVRRRGQEARLRCSPMKGHSHVYWYRQLPEEGLKFMVYLQKENIIDESGMPKERFSAEFPKEGPSILRIQQVVRGDSAAYFCASSPPQGLYTEAFFGQGTRLTVV.